The 10 T cell receptor beta chains reported below all come from one sample, sequenced in a study of blood T cell repertoires in COVID-19. Generated by immunoSEQ multiplex PCR, the TCRdb table keeps only in-frame clones and is missing some. The profile shows 130,000 to 150,000 clones, approximately 86% of them singletons. Sequenced: peripheral blood. These receptors all come from a man aged 70 or older with acute or convalescent COVID-19.

The rearrangement uses TRBV6-5 and TRBJ1-3; D is unclear. The V gene lost 2 bases and the J gene lost 2 bases, with 4 bases spanning the gap. This CDR3 is built from 13 residues. Germline V gives CDR1 MNHEY, CDR2 SVGAGI. The CDR3 reads CASSYLAGNTIYF. The CDR3 DNA reads TGTGCCAGCAGTTACCTAGCTGGAAACACCATATATTTT.

The chain uses TRBV27 and TRBJ2-1; TRBD1 matches at 7 bases. Germline V gives CDR1 MNHEY, CDR2 SMNVEV (reference sequence). Trimming removed 5 bases from V and 15 bases from J; junction bases left unmatched: 10. The CDR3 consists of 12 residues. CDR3 coding DNA: TGTGCCAGCAGTATACGACAGGGCAGTCTGTTCTTC. Protein sequence: CASSIRQGSLFF.

The rearrangement links TRBV5-1 to TRBJ1-2, with TRBD1 matching 7 bases. This CDR3 contains 15 residues. CDR1 and CDR2 (germline): SGHRS, YFSETQ. V was clipped by 4 bases and J by 2 bases; unmatched bases: 8. CDR3 region: CASSRGTDLNYGYTF. The CDR3 nucleotides read TGCGCCAGCAGCCGGGGGACAGATCTAAACTATGGCTACACCTTC.

In its sample, this clone was seen once. The V call is TRBV14, the J call TRBJ1-1, with no clear D. Deletions cut 0 bases from V and 1 base from J, with 9 bases between. Per germline, CDR1 SGHDN and CDR2 FVKESK. The CDR3 totals 15 residues. CDR3 in DNA: TGTGCCAGCAGCCAAGATCCCAGGAAGAACACTGAAGCTTTCTTT. Protein product: CASSQDPRKNTEAFF.

V and J are TRBV5-4 and TRBJ1-6; D unclear. Germline lookup yields CDR1 SGHNT and CDR2 YYREEE (reference sequence). Between the trimmed V and J ends, which lost 3 bases and 7 bases, there was a span of 11 bases. This CDR3 is 14 amino acids long. CDR3 DNA sequence: TGTGCCAGCAGCTCCTTCTCGCTAAATTCACCCCTCCACTTT. Translation gives CASSSFSLNSPLHF.

V is TRBV3-1 (or the pseudogene TRBV3-2) and J is TRBJ2-1; D may be TRBD1 (5 bases). With 2 bases removed from V and 8 bases from J, the gap between germline ends came to 13 bases. Per the germline V gene, CDR1 is LGHDT and CDR2 is YNNKEL (reference sequence). The CDR3 loop spans 14 amino acids. The CDR3 protein is CASSQLVRVHEQFF. The CDR3 coding sequence is TGTGCCAGCAGCCAACTAGTCAGGGTCCATGAGCAGTTCTTC.

This rearrangement joins TRBV6-1 to TRBJ1-1; TRBD1 is a possible D gene (5 bases). This CDR3 contains 15 residues. Germline values: CDR1 MNHNS, CDR2 SASEGT. Trimming shortened V by 2 bases and J by 3 bases, and 13 bases separated the two germline ends. The CDR3 sequence is CASSERSGIYTEAFF. The CDR3 DNA is TGTGCCAGCAGTGAAAGGTCAGGGATTTACACTGAAGCTTTCTTT.

In its sample, this clone was seen once. The chain combines TRBV12-3 or TRBV12-4 with TRBJ2-1; 8 positions agree with TRBD1. The CDR3 is made up of 13 amino acids. The J segment lost 10 bases and the V segment lost 3 bases, leaving 5 bases of the junction unmatched. The CDR3 protein is CASSFGTGREQFF. As DNA, the CDR3 is TGTGCCAGCAGTTTCGGGACAGGTCGCGAGCAGTTCTTC.

The chain couples TRBV6-6 to TRBJ1-1; a weak D match, TRBD1 (6 bases). The CDR3 covers 14 residues. With 5 bases removed from V and 5 bases from J, the gap between germline ends came to 15 bases. Germline V gene lookup returns CDR1 MNHNY and CDR2 SVGAGI (reference sequence). The CDR3 sequence is CASSPLGGRTEAFF. The CDR3 nucleotides read TGTGCCAGCAGTCCCTTGGGGGGGCGGACTGAAGCTTTCTTT.

A remark on this clone: At one of its ends the junction is not consistent with the germline gene, which may arise from a read error. V usage is TRBV14 and J usage is TRBJ2-1, with 9 bases matching TRBD1. Germline CDR1 and CDR2: SGHDN and FVKESK. This CDR3 is 16 amino acids long. CDR3 in amino acids: CASGQRGQGFYNEQFF. The CDR3 bases are TGTGCCAGCGGCCAGCGGGGACAGGGCTTTTACAATGAGCAGTTCTTC.